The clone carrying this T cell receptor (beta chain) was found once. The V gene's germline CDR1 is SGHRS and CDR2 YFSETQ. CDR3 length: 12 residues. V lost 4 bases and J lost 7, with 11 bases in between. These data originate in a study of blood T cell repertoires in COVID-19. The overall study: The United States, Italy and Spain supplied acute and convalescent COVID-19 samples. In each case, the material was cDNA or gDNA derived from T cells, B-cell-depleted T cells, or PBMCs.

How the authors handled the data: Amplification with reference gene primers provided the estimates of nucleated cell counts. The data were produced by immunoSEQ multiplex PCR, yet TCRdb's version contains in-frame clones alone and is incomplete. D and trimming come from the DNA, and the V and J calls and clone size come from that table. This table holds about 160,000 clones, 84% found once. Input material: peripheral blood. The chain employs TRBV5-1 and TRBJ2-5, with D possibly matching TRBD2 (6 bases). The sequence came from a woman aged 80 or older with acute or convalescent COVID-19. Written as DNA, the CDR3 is TGCGCCAGCAGCAGGGCGGAGGGGACCCAGTACTTC. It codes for CASSRAEGTQYF.